This T cell receptor beta chain was sequenced for a study of T-cell memory formation after mild COVID-19. At the level of the study: There were largely donor-specific TCR clusters.

With respect to this clonotype: What it binds is unknown.

Between the trimmed V and J ends, which lost 7 bases and 4 bases, there was a span of 13 bases. The CDR3 length is 13 residues. Germline CDR1 reads LGHNT; CDR2 reads FRNRAP. Study findings and constraints: Memory sampled before infection contained some responding clones, suggesting cross-reactive memory joined. CD4+ contracting clones were found mainly in CM and EM, and CD8+ ones in EMRA.

Each CDR3 protein gets one entry after TCRdb re-called the 5' RACE reads with MiXCR. The sample contains tens of thousands of distinct CDR3 sequences, 9.5% to 15% of which appear only once. The gene calls are TRBV12-5 and TRBJ2-5; D tentatively reads TRBD1 or TRBD2 (6 bases each). The clonotype was recovered from a man aged 18-30 years who had mild COVID-19 (a few samples of this study predate the infection). Cell type and time point are not known. Source material: PBMCs or a T cell subset sorted from them (not recorded which). In nucleotides, the CDR3 is TGTGCTAGTGAAAGGGGGGCGAGAGAGACCCAGTACTTC. It codes for CASERGARETQYF.